The TCR beta chain under discussion was sequenced for a study of cytomegalovirus exposure and HLA in healthy donors. As for the study in general: Genetic ancestry analysis placed over 65% of the roughly 400 donors that were genotyped in the Caucasian-associated cluster.

Whole-study findings and limits: Cytomegalovirus association was assigned to more than 150 TCR beta chains.

Healthy bone marrow donors made up the donors. On this clone itself: Its cognate antigen is unknown.

The PCR contained 60 Vbeta and 13 Jbeta primers. TCRdb keeps only in-frame clones here, not all; method: immunoSEQ multiplex PCR. The sample consists of around 99,000 clones, 60% to 80% of them appearing once. This receptor was identified in a man between 40 and 49 years old in good health and CMV-seronegative. The sequenced sample consisted of PBMCs.

The chain's CDR3 is CASSPSGVGYTF. Here the CDR3 DNA reads TGTGCCAGCAGCCCCTCGGGGGTTGGCTACACCTTC. J is TRBJ1-2 and V is TRBV7-9; perhaps TRBD1 as D (5 bases). CDR3 length: 12 amino acids. Germline values: CDR1 SEHNR, CDR2 FQNEAQ (reference sequence). V dropped 5 bases and J dropped 7 bases, with 11 bases sitting between them.